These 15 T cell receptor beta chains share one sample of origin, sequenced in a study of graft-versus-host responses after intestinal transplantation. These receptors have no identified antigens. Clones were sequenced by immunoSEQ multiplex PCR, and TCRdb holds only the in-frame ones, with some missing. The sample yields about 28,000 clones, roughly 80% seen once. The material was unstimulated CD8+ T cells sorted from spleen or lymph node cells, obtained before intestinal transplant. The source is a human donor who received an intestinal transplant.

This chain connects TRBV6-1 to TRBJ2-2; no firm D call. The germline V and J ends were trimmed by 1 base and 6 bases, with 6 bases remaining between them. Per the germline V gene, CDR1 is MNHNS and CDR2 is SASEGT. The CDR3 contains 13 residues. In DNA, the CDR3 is TGTGCCAGCAGTGAAGATGAGTCCGGGGAGCTGTTTTTT. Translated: CASSEDESGELFF.

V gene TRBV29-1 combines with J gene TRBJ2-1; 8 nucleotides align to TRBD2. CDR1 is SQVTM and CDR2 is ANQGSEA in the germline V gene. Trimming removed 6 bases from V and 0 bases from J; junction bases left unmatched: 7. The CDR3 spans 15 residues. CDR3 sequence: CSVGLALYSYNEQFF. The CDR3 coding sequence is TGCAGCGTCGGACTAGCCCTATACTCCTACAATGAGCAGTTCTTC.

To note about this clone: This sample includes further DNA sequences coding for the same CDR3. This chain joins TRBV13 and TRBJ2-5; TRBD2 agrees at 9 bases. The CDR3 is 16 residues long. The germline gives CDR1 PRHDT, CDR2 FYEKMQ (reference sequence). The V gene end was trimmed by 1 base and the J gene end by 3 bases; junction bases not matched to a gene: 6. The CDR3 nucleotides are TGTGCCAGCAGCTTAGAGGCTAGCGGGATTGAAGAGACCCAGTACTTC. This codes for CASSLEASGIEETQYF.

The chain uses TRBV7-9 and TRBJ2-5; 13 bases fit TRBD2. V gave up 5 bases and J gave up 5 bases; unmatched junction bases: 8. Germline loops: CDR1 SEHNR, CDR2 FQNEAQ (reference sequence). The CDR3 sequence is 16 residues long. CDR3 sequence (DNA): TGTGCCAGCAGCCACTGGACTAGCGGGAGTATGGAGACCCAGTACTTC. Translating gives CASSHWTSGSMETQYF.

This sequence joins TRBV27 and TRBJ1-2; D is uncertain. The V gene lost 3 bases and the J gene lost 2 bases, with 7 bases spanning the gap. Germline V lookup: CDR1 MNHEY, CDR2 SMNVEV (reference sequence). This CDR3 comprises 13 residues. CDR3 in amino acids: CASSFGGNYGYTF. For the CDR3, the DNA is TGTGCCAGCAGTTTTGGAGGGAACTATGGCTACACCTTC.

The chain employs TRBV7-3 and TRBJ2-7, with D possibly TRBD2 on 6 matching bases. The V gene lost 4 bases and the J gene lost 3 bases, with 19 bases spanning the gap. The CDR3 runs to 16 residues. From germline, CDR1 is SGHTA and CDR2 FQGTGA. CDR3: CASSSGYGTGYYEQYF. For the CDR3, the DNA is TGTGCCAGCAGCTCCGGGTACGGGACTGGTTACTACGAGCAGTACTTC.

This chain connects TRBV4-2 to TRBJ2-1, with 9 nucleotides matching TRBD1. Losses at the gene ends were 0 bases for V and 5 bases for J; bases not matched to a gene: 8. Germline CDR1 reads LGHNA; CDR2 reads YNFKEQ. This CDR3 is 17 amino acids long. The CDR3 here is CASSQDPKGQGHNEQFF. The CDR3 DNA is TGTGCCAGCAGCCAAGATCCGAAAGGACAGGGGCACAATGAGCAGTTCTTC.

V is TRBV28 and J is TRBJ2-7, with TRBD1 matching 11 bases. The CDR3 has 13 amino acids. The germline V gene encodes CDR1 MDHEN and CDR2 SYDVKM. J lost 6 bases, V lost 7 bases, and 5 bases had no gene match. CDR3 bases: TGTGCCAGCACCCGGACAGGGGGCAGCGAGCAGTACTTC. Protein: CASTRTGGSEQYF.

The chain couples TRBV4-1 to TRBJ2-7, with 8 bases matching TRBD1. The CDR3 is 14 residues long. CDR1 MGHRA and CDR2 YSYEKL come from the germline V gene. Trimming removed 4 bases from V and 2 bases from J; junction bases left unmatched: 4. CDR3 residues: CASSLDRGTYEQYF. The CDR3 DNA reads TGCGCCAGCAGCCTCGACAGGGGTACCTACGAGCAGTACTTC.

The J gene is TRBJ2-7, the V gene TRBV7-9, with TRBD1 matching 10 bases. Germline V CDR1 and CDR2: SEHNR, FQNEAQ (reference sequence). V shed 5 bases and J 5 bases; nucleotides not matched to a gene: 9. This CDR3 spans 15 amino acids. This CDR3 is CASSGAGQGMNEQYF. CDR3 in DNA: TGTGCCAGCAGCGGGGCGGGACAGGGGATGAACGAGCAGTACTTC.

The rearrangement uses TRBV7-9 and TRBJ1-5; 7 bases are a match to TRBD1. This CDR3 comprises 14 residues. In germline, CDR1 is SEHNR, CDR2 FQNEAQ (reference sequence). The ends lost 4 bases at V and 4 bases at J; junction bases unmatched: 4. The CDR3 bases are TGTGCCAGCAGCTCGGGACAGCCAAATCAGCCCCAGCATTTT. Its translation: CASSSGQPNQPQHF. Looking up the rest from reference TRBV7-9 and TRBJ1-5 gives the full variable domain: DTGVSQNPRHKITKRGQNVTFRCDPISEHNRLYWYRQTLGQGPEFLTYFQNEAQLEKSRLLSDRFSAERPKGSFSTLEIQRTEQGDSAMYLCASSSGQPNQPQHFGDGTRLSIL.

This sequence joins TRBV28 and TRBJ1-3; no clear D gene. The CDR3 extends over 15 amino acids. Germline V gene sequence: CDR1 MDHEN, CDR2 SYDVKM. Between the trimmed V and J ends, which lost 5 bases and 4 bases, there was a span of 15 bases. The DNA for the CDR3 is TGTGCCAGCAGTGCCCCTTCGACTGCAGGAAACACCATATATTTT. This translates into CASSAPSTAGNTIYF.

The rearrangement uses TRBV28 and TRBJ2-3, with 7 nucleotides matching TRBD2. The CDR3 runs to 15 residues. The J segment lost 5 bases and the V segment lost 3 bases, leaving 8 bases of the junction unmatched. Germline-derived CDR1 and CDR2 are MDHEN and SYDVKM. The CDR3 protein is CASSFPPGGLDTQYF. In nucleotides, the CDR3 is TGTGCCAGCAGTTTTCCACCGGGAGGATTAGATACGCAGTATTTT. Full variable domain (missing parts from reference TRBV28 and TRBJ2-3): DVKVTQSSRYLVKRTGEKVFLECVQDMDHENMFWYRQDPGLGLRLIYFSYDVKMKEKGDIPEGYSVSREKKERFSLILESASTNQTSMYLCASSFPPGGLDTQYFGPGTRLTVL.

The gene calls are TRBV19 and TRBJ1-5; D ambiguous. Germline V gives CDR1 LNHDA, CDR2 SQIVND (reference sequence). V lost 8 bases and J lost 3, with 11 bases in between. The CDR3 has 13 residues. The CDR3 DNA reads TGTGCCAGTGCGCGGGTAGACAATCAGCCCCAGCATTTT. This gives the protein CASARVDNQPQHF.

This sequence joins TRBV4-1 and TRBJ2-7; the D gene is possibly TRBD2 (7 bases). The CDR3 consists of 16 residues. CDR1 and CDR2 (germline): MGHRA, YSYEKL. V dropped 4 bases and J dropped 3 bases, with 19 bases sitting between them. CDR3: CASSRGGGGPGYEQYF. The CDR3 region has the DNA TGCGCCAGCAGCCGGGGTGGGGGGGGGCCAGGCTACGAGCAGTACTTC.